Listed below are T cell receptor beta chains from one sample, sequenced in a study of cytomegalovirus exposure and HLA in healthy donors. The protocol was immunoSEQ multiplex PCR, while the TCRdb copy is restricted to in-frame clones and leaves out a portion. The sample gives over 100,000 clones, 76% of which show up once; under 2% is in the top ten. The sample consisted of PBMCs. The source of these receptors is a female donor in good health and CMV-seropositive. Each CDR3 is given with its conserved first and last residue. Each record gives: CDR3 protein, CDR3 DNA, clone size, D gene, J gene, V gene. The D gene is left open where the match is weak. The size field is filled for only some rows; it gives once, few, many or a size class.

CASSENRERTEAFF	TGTGCCAGCAGTGAGAACAGGGAAAGGACTGAAGCTTTCTTT	NA	NA	TRBJ1-1	TRBV2
CAISESRGGETQYF	TGTGCCATCAGTGAGTCGCGGGGGGGAGAGACCCAGTACTTC	NA	TRBD2	TRBJ2-5	TRBV10-3
CATGQGYGYTF	TGTGCCACCGGACAGGGTTACGGCTACACCTTC	NA	TRBD1	TRBJ1-2	TRBV25-1
CASSSSGGREETQYF	TGTGCCAGCAGCTCTAGCGGGGGGAGGGAAGAGACCCAGTACTTC	NA	TRBD2	TRBJ2-5	TRBV7-3
CASSLRGTTYEQYF	TGTGCCAGCAGCTTGCGAGGGACAACCTACGAGCAGTACTTC	NA	NA	TRBJ2-7	TRBV5-6
CASSPFASELNEQFF	TGCGCCAGCAGCCCTTTCGCGAGTGAATTGAATGAGCAGTTCTTC	NA	NA	TRBJ2-1	TRBV10-1
CANRTEFSYEQYF	TGTGCCAACCGGACAGAATTTTCCTACGAGCAGTACTTC	few	NA	TRBJ2-7	TRBV6-5
CATSTSQQETQYF	TGTGCCACCAGCACATCCCAGCAAGAGACCCAGTACTTC	NA	NA	TRBJ2-5	TRBV15
CASSDGGSGASTDTQYF	TGTGCCAGCAGCGACGGGGGTAGCGGGGCTAGCACAGATACGCAGTATTTT	NA	TRBD2	TRBJ2-3	TRBV5-4
CATADRGGTEAFF	TGTGCCACCGCGGACAGGGGTGGCACTGAAGCTTTCTTT	once	TRBD1	TRBJ1-1	TRBV7-9
CASRRTSGAETQYF	TGCGCCAGCAGACGGACTAGCGGGGCTGAGACCCAGTACTTC	NA	TRBD2	TRBJ2-5	TRBV5-1
CASSPPSTYEQYF	TGTGCCAGCTCACCGCCCAGTACCTACGAGCAGTACTTC	NA	NA	TRBJ2-7	TRBV18
CATSRDLGQPQHF	TGTGCCACCAGCAGAGATCTCGGGCAGCCCCAGCATTTT	NA	NA	TRBJ1-5	TRBV15
CASSEASENTYQPQHF	TGTGCCAGCAGTGAAGCGTCAGAAAATACCTATCAGCCCCAGCATTTT	NA	NA	TRBJ1-5	TRBV2
CASSLGTATEAFF	TGCGCCAGCAGCTTGGGAACTGCGACTGAAGCTTTCTTT	few	NA	TRBJ1-1	TRBV5-1
CASSLTGQGTDTQYF	TGTGCCAGCAGCTTAACGGGACAAGGGACAGATACGCAGTATTTT	NA	NA	TRBJ2-3	TRBV5-4
CASGRQGSGANVLTF	TGCGCCAGCGGAAGACAGGGGTCTGGGGCCAACGTCCTGACTTTC	NA	TRBD1	TRBJ2-6	TRBV10-2
CAWTRQGNNGYTF	TGTGCCTGGACCCGACAGGGCAATAATGGCTACACCTTC	NA	TRBD1	TRBJ1-2	TRBV30
CASWPGSTSSYEQYF	TGTGCCAGCTGGCCAGGGTCGACGAGCTCCTACGAGCAGTACTTC	few	NA	TRBJ2-7	TRBV6-1
CASSLRDNQPQHF	TGTGCCAGCAGCCTCAGGGATAATCAGCCCCAGCATTTT	NA	NA	TRBJ1-5	TRBV6-5
CASSLRGGMLAGVPDTQYF	TGTGCCAGCAGCTTACGGGGGGGTATGTTAGCGGGGGTTCCAGATACGCAGTATTTT	NA	TRBD2	TRBJ2-3	TRBV7-6
CRRQGGEKLFF	TGCCGGCGGCAGGGAGGTGAAAAACTGTTTTTT	NA	NA	TRBJ1-4	TRBV20-1
CASSQGIAGETQYF	TGTGCCAGCAGCCAAGGGATAGCGGGAGAGACCCAGTACTTC	NA	TRBD2	TRBJ2-5	TRBV4-2
CASSQEGGSMYNEQFF	TGTGCCAGCAGCCAAGAGGGCGGGAGTATGTACAATGAGCAGTTCTTC	NA	TRBD2	TRBJ2-1	TRBV4-2
CASSVRGETQYF	TGTGCCAGCAGTGTCCGGGGAGAGACCCAGTACTTC	NA	NA	TRBJ2-5	TRBV25-1
CASSLYSTENYGYTF	TGTGCCAGCAGTTTATACTCGACAGAGAACTATGGCTACACCTTC	NA	NA	TRBJ1-2	TRBV27
CASRTGSTNEKLFF	TGCGCCAGCAGAACAGGTTCGACTAATGAAAAACTGTTTTTT	NA	NA	TRBJ1-4	TRBV10-2
CASSSGPGVRPGELFF	TGTGCCAGCAGCTCGGGGCCGGGGGTGCGACCCGGGGAGCTGTTTTTT	NA	NA	TRBJ2-2	TRBV5-6
CSVENPTSGIYNEQFF	TGCAGCGTTGAAAACCCAACTAGCGGGATCTACAATGAGCAGTTCTTC	few	TRBD2	TRBJ2-1	TRBV29-1
CASSQDGQGSNQPQHF	TGCGCCAGCAGCCAAGATGGGCAGGGTAGCAATCAGCCCCAGCATTTT	few	NA	TRBJ1-5	TRBV4-1
CASSQGSGGKDTQYF	TGCGCCAGCAGCCAAGGTAGCGGGGGGAAGGATACGCAGTATTTT	NA	TRBD2	TRBJ2-3	TRBV4-1
CASRLDRQETQYF	TGTGCCAGCAGATTGGACAGGCAAGAGACCCAGTACTTC	NA	TRBD1	TRBJ2-5	TRBV2
CASSFLGGSSYEQYF	TGTGCCAGCAGTTTCCTCGGGGGGAGCTCCTACGAGCAGTACTTC	NA	TRBD2	TRBJ2-7	TRBV27
CASSFRAGVVDGYTF	TGCGCCAGCAGCTTCCGGGCAGGGGTCGTCGATGGCTACACCTTC	NA	NA	TRBJ1-2	TRBV5-1
CASSVLERGRTDTQYF	TGTGCCAGCAGCGTACTCGAGCGGGGGCGCACAGATACGCAGTATTTT	once	TRBD2	TRBJ2-3	TRBV9
CASSPRTSAPYEQYF	TGTGCCAGCAGCCCGAGGACTAGCGCTCCCTACGAGCAGTACTTC	NA	TRBD2	TRBJ2-7	TRBV7-9
CASSEPRGQGTLGANVLTF	TGTGCCAGCAGTGAGCCCCGAGGACAGGGGACGTTGGGGGCCAACGTCCTGACTTTC	NA	TRBD1	TRBJ2-6	TRBV2
CASSGPGQTTEAFF	TGTGCCAGCAGCGGCCCGGGACAAACCACTGAAGCTTTCTTT	NA	NA	TRBJ1-1	TRBV5-6
CASRTPRTGENTGELFF	TGTGCCAGCAGAACGCCACGGACAGGGGAAAACACCGGGGAGCTGTTTTTT	NA	TRBD1	TRBJ2-2	TRBV7-9
CASSLVGGGYEQYF	TGCGCCAGCAGCTTGGTCGGCGGAGGCTACGAGCAGTACTTC	NA	NA	TRBJ2-7	TRBV5-1
CASSQAADTQYF	TGTGCCAGCAGCCAGGCCGCAGATACGCAGTATTTT	NA	NA	TRBJ2-3	TRBV7-6
CASSQDGAGRRNEQYF	TGTGCCAGCAGCCAAGATGGAGCGGGGAGGAGGAACGAGCAGTACTTC	NA	TRBD2	TRBJ2-7	TRBV4-2
CASRSPSRGRKEKLFF	TGTGCCAGCAGGAGCCCCAGCAGGGGTCGTAAAGAAAAACTGTTTTTT	NA	NA	TRBJ1-4	TRBV27
CASRADRGSTDTQYF	TGTGCCAGCAGAGCAGACAGGGGCTCCACAGATACGCAGTATTTT	NA	TRBD1	TRBJ2-3	TRBV6-1
CASSSGGQGGETQYF	TGTGCCAGCAGCTCCGGGGGCCAGGGGGGAGAGACCCAGTACTTC	few	NA	TRBJ2-5	TRBV11-1
CASSPKEYSYEQYF	TGCGCCAGCAGCCCAAAGGAGTACTCCTACGAGCAGTACTTC	NA	NA	TRBJ2-7	TRBV5-1
CASSFPDRGLYEQYF	TGTGCCAGCAGTTTCCCGGACAGGGGGCTCTACGAGCAGTACTTC	NA	TRBD1	TRBJ2-7	TRBV28
CASSLSGGASETQYF	TGTGCCAGCAGTCTTAGCGGGGGGGCCAGCGAGACCCAGTACTTC	once	TRBD2	TRBJ2-5	TRBV7-3
CASSRQPDQPQHF	TGTGCCAGCAGCCGACAGCCTGATCAGCCCCAGCATTTT	NA	NA	TRBJ1-5	TRBV7-3
CATSRVGAGSNQPQHF	TGTGCCACCAGCAGGGTGGGGGCTGGTAGCAATCAGCCCCAGCATTTT	NA	NA	TRBJ1-5	TRBV15
CASSPRGRGQGNIQYF	TGTGCCAGCAGCCCTAGGGGCAGGGGGCAGGGAAACATTCAGTACTTC	NA	TRBD1	TRBJ2-4	TRBV5-4
CASTEMGSYEQYF	TGTGCCAGCACGGAGATGGGTTCCTACGAGCAGTACTTC	NA	NA	TRBJ2-7	TRBV7-9
CASSLDSGRAATGELFF	TGCGCCAGCAGCTTGGATAGCGGGAGGGCGGCGACCGGGGAGCTGTTTTTT	NA	TRBD2	TRBJ2-2	TRBV5-1
CASSQGTSGGLETQYF	TGCGCCAGCAGCCAAGGGACTAGCGGGGGCTTAGAGACCCAGTACTTC	NA	TRBD2	TRBJ2-5	TRBV4-1
CSSSSGTNTGELFF	TGTTCCAGCAGCTCGGGAACGAACACCGGGGAGCTGTTTTTT	NA	NA	TRBJ2-2	TRBV7-9
CASSQVSEETQYF	TGCGCCAGCAGCCAAGTATCCGAAGAGACCCAGTACTTC	NA	NA	TRBJ2-5	TRBV4-1
CASSYSGDGADTQYF	TGTGCCAGCAGCTATAGCGGAGATGGGGCAGATACGCAGTATTTT	NA	NA	TRBJ2-3	TRBV7-6
CASSHDGLAGATYAYEQYF	TGTGCCAGCAGCCACGATGGACTAGCGGGAGCTACGTATGCCTACGAGCAGTACTTC	NA	TRBD2	TRBJ2-7	TRBV7-2
CAWSVGTGNSPLHF	TGTGCCTGGAGTGTTGGGACAGGGAATTCACCCCTCCACTTT	NA	TRBD1	TRBJ1-6	TRBV30
CASSLGWGRGQPQHF	TGTGCCAGTAGTCTTGGGTGGGGGCGGGGGCAGCCCCAGCATTTT	NA	NA	TRBJ1-5	TRBV19